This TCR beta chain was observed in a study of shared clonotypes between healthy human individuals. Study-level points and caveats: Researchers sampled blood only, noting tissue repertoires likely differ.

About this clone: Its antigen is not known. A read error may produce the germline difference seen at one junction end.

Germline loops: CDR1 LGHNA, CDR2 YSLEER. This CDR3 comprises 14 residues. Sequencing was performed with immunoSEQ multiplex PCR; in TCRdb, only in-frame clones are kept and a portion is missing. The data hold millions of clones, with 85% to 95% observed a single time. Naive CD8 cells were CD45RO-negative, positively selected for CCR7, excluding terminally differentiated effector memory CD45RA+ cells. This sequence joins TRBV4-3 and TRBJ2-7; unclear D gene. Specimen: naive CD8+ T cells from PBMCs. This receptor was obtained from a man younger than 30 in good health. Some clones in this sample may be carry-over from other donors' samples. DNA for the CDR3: TGCGCCAGCAGCCAAGGACTCGCCTCCGACGAGCAGTACTTC. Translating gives CASSQGLASDEQYF.